The 5 T cell receptor beta chains below were found in one sample sequenced in a study of control samples from healthy donors and cancer patients. Method: immunoSEQ multiplex PCR; TCRdb's copy keeps in-frame clones and lacks some. The table lists 80,000 to 100,000 clones, around 88% of them singletons. The material sequenced was blood. These receptors all come from a young man in good health.

The J gene is TRBJ2-1, the V gene TRBV3-1 (or the pseudogene TRBV3-2), with unresolved D. Germline V gene data show CDR1 as LGHDT and CDR2 as YNNKEL (reference sequence). CDR3 length equals 13 residues. Trimming took 0 bases from V and 9 from J, leaving 9 bases between them. The CDR3 nucleotides are TGTGCCAGCAGCCAAGAGGCGGTTTCTGAGCAGTTCTTC. Protein: CASSQEAVSEQFF.

The genes are TRBV7-2 and TRBJ2-1, with D tentatively TRBD2 (7 bases). Germline loops: CDR1 SGHTA, CDR2 FQGNSA. The ends were cut back, 5 bases at V and 8 bases at J, with 13 bases in the middle. This CDR3 has 13 amino acids. The CDR3 nucleotides read TGTGCCAGCAGCCCACGGGGGGCCTATGAGCAGTTCTTC. This gives the protein CASSPRGAYEQFF. Complete variable domain (other parts from reference TRBV7-2 and TRBJ2-1): GAGVSQSPSNKVTEKGKDVELRCDPISGHTALYWYRQSLGQGLEFLIYFQGNSAPDKSGLPSDRFSAERTGGSVSTLTIQRTQQEDSAVYLCASSPRGAYEQFFGPGTRLTVL.

This chain links TRBV19 with TRBJ2-1, with TRBD2 matching 9 bases. CDR1 LNHDA and CDR2 SQIVND come from the germline V gene (reference sequence). This CDR3 has 15 residues. Losses at the gene ends were 5 bases for V and 7 bases for J; bases not matched to a gene: 9. This chain's CDR3 is CASSLSSGMANEQFF. CDR3 nucleotide sequence: TGTGCCAGTAGTCTCTCTAGCGGGATGGCGAATGAGCAGTTCTTC.

This clone was found a few times. The sample carries other DNA sequences with the same CDR3. This chain uses TRBV7-9 with TRBJ2-1, with D possibly being TRBD2 (6 bases). Trimming cost V 5 bases and J 1 base, with 12 bases left between them. Germline V gene lookup returns CDR1 SEHNR and CDR2 FQNEAQ (reference sequence). This CDR3 is built from 15 residues. CDR3 in DNA: TGTGCCAGCAGCCCTTCGGAGGGATCCTACAATGAGCAGTTCTTC. Its translation: CASSPSEGSYNEQFF.

For the CDR3, the DNA is TGTGCCAGCAGCTTAGCGAGCGGGTCTTCCTACGAGCAGTACTTC. Translating gives CASSLASGSSYEQYF. V is TRBV11-2 and J is TRBJ2-7, with a possible D match to TRBD2 (6 bases). The CDR3 spans 15 residues. The germline CDR1 and CDR2 sequences are SGHAT and FQNNGV. V was clipped by 1 base and J by 1 base, with 11 bases between them.